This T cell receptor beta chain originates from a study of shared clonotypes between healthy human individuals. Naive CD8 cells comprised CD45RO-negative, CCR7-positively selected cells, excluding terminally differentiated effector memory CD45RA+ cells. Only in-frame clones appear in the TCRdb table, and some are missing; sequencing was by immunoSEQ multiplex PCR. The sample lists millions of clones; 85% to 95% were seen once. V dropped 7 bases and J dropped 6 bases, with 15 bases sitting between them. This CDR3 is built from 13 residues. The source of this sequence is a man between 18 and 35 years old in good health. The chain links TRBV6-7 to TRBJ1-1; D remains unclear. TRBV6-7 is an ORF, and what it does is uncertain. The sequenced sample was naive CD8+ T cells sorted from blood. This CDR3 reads CASKDSPSAEAFF. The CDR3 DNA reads TGTGCCAGCAAGGACTCTCCAAGCGCTGAAGCTTTCTTT.